These 30 T cell receptor beta chains originate from one sample sequenced in a study of blood T cell repertoires in COVID-19. The table came from immunoSEQ multiplex PCR; TCRdb's copy has only in-frame clones and leaves some out. This table has about 87,000 clones, over 70% appearing once. The specimen sequenced was peripheral blood. The receptor source for this set is a woman aged 50 to 60 with acute or convalescent COVID-19.

This sequence joins TRBV28 and TRBJ1-6, with TRBD1 matching over 8 bases. CDR1 MDHEN and CDR2 SYDVKM come from the germline V gene. This CDR3 is built from 14 residues. V lost 6 bases, J lost 14 bases, and 12 bases stayed unmatched. For the CDR3, the DNA is TGTGCCAGCAGAGCCGGACAGGGCCGTGAGGCCCTCCACTTT. This sequence encodes CASRAGQGREALHF. Drawing the rest from reference TRBV28 and TRBJ1-6, the complete variable domain is DVKVTQSSRYLVKRTGEKVFLECVQDMDHENMFWYRQDPGLGLRLIYFSYDVKMKEKGDIPEGYSVSREKKERFSLILESASTNQTSMYLCASRAGQGREALHFGNGTRLTVT.

The chain uses TRBV28 and TRBJ1-5; TRBD1 aligns across 8 bases. Germline CDR1 and CDR2: MDHEN and SYDVKM. The CDR3 extends over 15 amino acids. With V trimmed by 2 bases and J by 3 bases, 3 bases remained unmatched. CDR3 sequence (DNA): TGTGCCAGCAGTTTAGAACAGGGGGTCAATCAGCCCCAGCATTTT. Protein product: CASSLEQGVNQPQHF.

The chain combines TRBV4-2 with TRBJ1-5; 11 bases agree with TRBD1. From germline, CDR1 is LGHNA and CDR2 YNFKEQ. The J segment lost 7 bases and the V segment lost 1 base, leaving 9 bases of the junction unmatched. The CDR3 has 17 residues. CDR3 DNA sequence: TGTGCCAGCAGCCAAGTGGGGGGACAGGGGGAAAGGCAGCCCCAGCATTTT. Its protein is CASSQVGGQGERQPQHF.

The J gene is TRBJ1-2, the V gene TRBV7-8; possibly TRBD1 for D (6 bases). The CDR3 has 15 amino acids. V lost 4 bases and J lost 5, with 17 bases in between. Germline CDR1 SGHVS, CDR2 FQNEAQ. The CDR3 sequence: CASSSRWGGGYGYTF. CDR3 DNA sequence: TGTGCCAGCAGCTCAAGATGGGGGGGCGGATATGGCTACACCTTC.

By share of the sample, this clone is medium-sized. This sequence joins TRBV18 and TRBJ1-2; TRBD1 matches 8 bases. This CDR3 has 17 amino acids. CDR1 is KGHSH, CDR2 LQKENI, per germline. Trimming at V came to 3 bases and at J to 1 base, leaving 10 bases not matched to a gene. CDR3 sequence: CASSPNLGQGVNYGYTF. In DNA, the CDR3 is TGTGCCAGCTCACCCAATTTAGGACAGGGCGTTAACTATGGCTACACCTTC.

The gene calls are TRBV2 and TRBJ2-7, with a weak D call TRBD1 (5 bases). CDR1 and CDR2 (germline): SNHLY, FYNNEI. The germline V and J ends were trimmed by 4 bases and 3 bases, with 7 bases remaining between them. CDR3 length equals 12 residues. The CDR3 reads CASSGDSYEQYF. The CDR3 region has the DNA TGTGCCAGCAGTGGCGACAGCTACGAGCAGTACTTC.

V and J are TRBV2 and TRBJ1-5; D is possibly TRBD1 (6 bases). V lost 5 bases to trimming and J lost 1 base, with 15 bases between them. The CDR3 loop spans 16 amino acids. The germline gives CDR1 SNHLY, CDR2 FYNNEI. The CDR3 region has the DNA TGTGCCAGCAGTACACGGGGGGCGGAGAGCAATCAGCCCCAGCATTTT. It yields the protein CASSTRGAESNQPQHF.

V usage is TRBV7-9 and J usage is TRBJ2-5; D gene uncertain. CDR3 size: 13 residues. Deletions cut 4 bases from V and 2 bases from J, with 8 bases between. Germline lookup yields CDR1 SEHNR and CDR2 FQNEAQ (reference sequence). CDR3 DNA: TGTGCCAGCAGCTCAAAAACACAAGAGACCCAGTACTTC. Encoded protein: CASSSKTQETQYF.

The rearrangement uses TRBV6-5 and TRBJ1-6, with D unclear. The CDR3 is made up of 15 amino acids. Germline loops: CDR1 MNHEY, CDR2 SVGAGI. V was cut by 2 bases and J by 7 bases, with 12 bases left in between. CDR3 sequence: CASSYQPRGNSPLHF. The DNA of the CDR3 is TGTGCCAGCAGTTACCAGCCCAGAGGGAATTCACCCCTCCACTTT.

With respect to this clone: This sample includes further DNA sequences coding for the same CDR3. The chain employs TRBV29-1 and TRBJ1-1; D remains ambiguous. The germline CDR1 and CDR2 sequences are SQVTM and ANQGSEA. This CDR3 has 13 amino acids. The V end was cut by 7 bases, the J end by 5 bases, with 17 bases between. CDR3: CSGAREANTEAFF. For the CDR3, the DNA is TGCAGCGGAGCACGGGAAGCGAATACTGAAGCTTTCTTT.

The V call is TRBV27, the J call TRBJ2-7; 8 nucleotides agree with TRBD1. With 2 bases clipped from V and 4 bases from J, the junction kept 7 bases outside the gene matches. This CDR3 comprises 15 residues. CDR1 MNHEY and CDR2 SMNVEV come from the germline V gene (reference sequence). CDR3 sequence (DNA): TGTGCCAGCAGTTTAGCGGCAGGGGGCGGGTACGAGCAGTACTTC. It specifies CASSLAAGGGYEQYF.

The rearrangement joins TRBV6-5 to TRBJ1-2; 10 nucleotides line up with TRBD1. The length of the CDR3 is 14 residues. Germline V gene lookup returns CDR1 MNHEY and CDR2 SVGAGI. The V and J ends lost 6 bases and 5 bases, in that order; junction bases with no gene match: 6. The CDR3 region has the DNA TGTGCCAGCAGCCACCAGGACAGGGGGTATGGCTACACCTTC. It yields the protein CASSHQDRGYGYTF.

J is TRBJ1-4 and V is TRBV19; a possible D gene is TRBD1 (5 bases). The length of the CDR3 is 14 residues. The germline CDR1 and CDR2 sequences are LNHDA and SQIVND (reference sequence). Trimming cost V 7 bases and J 0 bases, with 9 bases left between them. This chain's CDR3 is CASIDSPTNEKLFF. CDR3 DNA: TGTGCCAGTATTGACAGCCCAACTAATGAAAAACTGTTTTTT.

The rearrangement links TRBV4-2 to TRBJ1-2, with 8 nucleotides matching TRBD1. Germline trimming cut 1 base from V and 5 bases from J; bases unmatched to any gene: 15. This CDR3 spans 18 amino acids. CDR1 is LGHNA and CDR2 is YNFKEQ in the germline V gene. The CDR3 coding sequence is TGTGCCAGCAGCCAAGGGGGCGGGGCAGGGGGCTCGGTGTATGGCTACACCTTC. Residues: CASSQGGGAGGSVYGYTF.

The chain combines TRBV14 with TRBJ1-1; no clear D gene. The V gene lost 3 bases and the J gene lost 2 bases, with 10 bases spanning the gap. The germline CDR1 and CDR2 sequences are SGHDN and FVKESK. The CDR3 contains 14 residues. The CDR3 spells CASSQRGANTEAFF. CDR3 in DNA: TGTGCCAGCAGCCAGAGAGGAGCTAACACTGAAGCTTTCTTT.

The CDR3 region is CASRYLQGATEAFF. Written as DNA, the CDR3 is TGTGCCAGCAGATACTTACAGGGGGCCACTGAAGCTTTCTTT. The rearrangement uses TRBV28 and TRBJ1-1, with 9 nucleotides matching TRBD1. The CDR3 spans 14 residues. V shed 6 bases and J 4 bases; nucleotides not matched to a gene: 6. The V gene's germline CDR1 is MDHEN and CDR2 SYDVKM.

CDR3 residues: CASRGQSYEQYF. The CDR3 DNA sequence: TGTGCCAGCAGGGGACAGTCCTACGAGCAGTACTTC. The gene calls are TRBV12-3 or TRBV12-4 and TRBJ2-7; 7 bases align to TRBD1. The CDR3 totals 12 residues. V trimming: 6 bases; J trimming: 1 base; junction bases outside the gene matches: 0.

This clone was recorded at least ten times. The rearrangement uses TRBV19 and TRBJ2-2; the match to TRBD2 covers 11 bases. This CDR3 comprises 16 residues. CDR1 is LNHDA and CDR2 is SQIVND in the germline V gene (reference sequence). V lost 4 bases, J lost 6 bases, and 7 bases stayed unmatched. CDR3 DNA: TGTGCCAGTAGTAAATCCGGGACTAGCGGAGCCGGGGAGCTGTTTTTT. Residues: CASSKSGTSGAGELFF.

This clone was picked up a small number of times. This rearrangement joins TRBV6-1 to TRBJ1-5; weak D call: TRBD1 (5 bases). Germline V gene lookup returns CDR1 MNHNS and CDR2 SASEGT. V gave up 0 bases and J gave up 7 bases, with 16 bases separating them. This CDR3 is 16 amino acids long. The CDR3, as DNA: TGTGCCAGCAGTGAAGCGTTGGGAGGGGCCCGGCAGCCCCAGCATTTT. It yields the protein CASSEALGGARQPQHF.

This sequence joins TRBV4-2 and TRBJ1-2, with TRBD1 matching over 10 bases. V lost 1 base to trimming and J lost 6 bases; unmatched junction nucleotides: 5. The germline CDR1 and CDR2 sequences are LGHNA and YNFKEQ. The CDR3 totals 15 residues. The CDR3 nucleotides are TGTGCCAGCAGCCAAGGGGAGGGACAGGGGAATGGCTACACCTTC. This encodes CASSQGEGQGNGYTF.

The V and J genes are TRBV5-1 and TRBJ2-2; the D gene is possibly TRBD2 (5 bases). Germline V gene lookup returns CDR1 SGHRS and CDR2 YFSETQ. The CDR3 contains 15 residues. Deletions cut 7 bases from V and 2 bases from J, with 15 bases between. For the CDR3, the DNA is TGCGCCAGCTGCCCTGAAGCGGTTAACACCGGGGAGCTGTTTTTT. Translating gives CASCPEAVNTGELFF.

V usage is TRBV7-9 and J usage is TRBJ1-1; a possible D gene is TRBD1 (5 bases). The CDR3 runs 15 residues. The V gene lost 0 bases and the J gene lost 3 bases, with 11 bases spanning the gap. The germline V gene has CDR1 SEHNR and CDR2 FQNEAQ (reference sequence). The CDR3 bases are TGTGCCAGCAGCTTAGCGGGGGGTTCGGACACTGAAGCTTTCTTT. It encodes CASSLAGGSDTEAFF.

Details on this clone: The sample has other DNA sequences that encode this CDR3 too. V and J are TRBV2 and TRBJ1-4; TRBD1 matches at 10 bases. Germline-derived CDR1 and CDR2 are SNHLY and FYNNEI. The CDR3 is 15 amino acids. Trimming removed 6 bases from V and 3 bases from J; junction bases left unmatched: 4. The CDR3 spells CASRRDRGPNEKLFF. Written as DNA, the CDR3 is TGTGCCAGCAGGAGGGACAGGGGCCCTAATGAAAAACTGTTTTTT.

J is TRBJ1-5 and V is TRBV25-1, with D possibly TRBD1 on 5 matching bases. CDR3 size: 13 residues. Germline lookup yields CDR1 MGHDK and CDR2 SYGVNS. V was clipped by 4 bases and J by 3 bases, with 7 bases between them. CDR3 residues: CASSGQNNQPQHF. CDR3 sequence (DNA): TGTGCCAGCAGTGGACAGAACAATCAGCCCCAGCATTTT.

This clone was seen only once. The chain employs TRBV6-5 and TRBJ2-2; D call uncertain. V lost 2 bases, J lost 0 bases, and 4 bases lay in between. The CDR3 contains 14 residues. Per germline, CDR1 MNHEY and CDR2 SVGAGI. The CDR3 is CASSYVTNTGELFF. As DNA, the CDR3 is TGTGCCAGCAGTTACGTAACGAACACCGGGGAGCTGTTTTTT.

This chain connects TRBV7-3 to TRBJ2-3; 8 bases align to TRBD2. The CDR3 is 15 residues long. V gave up 5 bases and J gave up 5 bases; unmatched junction bases: 9. Germline V CDR1 and CDR2: SGHTA, FQGTGA. CDR3 DNA sequence: TGTGCCAGCAGCCCTGGCGGGAGGTATCGAGATACGCAGTATTTT. Amino acids: CASSPGGRYRDTQYF.

The chain links TRBV6-5 to TRBJ1-5; D call uncertain. CDR1 and CDR2 from the germline V gene are MNHEY and SVGAGI. Trimming removed 4 bases from V and 0 bases from J, with 4 bases in between. The CDR3 spans 13 residues. The CDR3 DNA reads as TGTGCCAGCAGTTTCAATAGCAATCAGCCCCAGCATTTT. This gives the protein CASSFNSNQPQHF.

This clone was picked up a small number of times. This chain links TRBV4-3 with TRBJ2-7; maybe TRBD1 (6 bases). V was shortened by 0 bases and J by 1 base, with 10 bases between the two germline ends. This CDR3 comprises 15 residues. Germline CDR1 LGHNA, CDR2 YSLEER. CDR3 nucleotide sequence: TGCGCCAGCAGCCAAGAGGGCAGGGGATCCTACGAGCAGTACTTC. Translation: CASSQEGRGSYEQYF.

The V call is TRBV5-1, the J call TRBJ2-5; maybe TRBD1 (7 bases). There are 13 residues in the CDR3. Per germline, CDR1 SGHRS and CDR2 YFSETQ. Trimming cost V 3 bases and J 3 bases, with 9 bases left between them. CDR3 in amino acids: CASSSGGKETQYF. CDR3 in DNA: TGCGCCAGCAGCTCAGGGGGGAAAGAGACCCAGTACTTC.

The chain joins TRBV6-2 or TRBV6-3 to TRBJ2-2; TRBD1 agrees at 7 bases. CDR1 and CDR2 (germline): MNHEY, SVGEGT. The CDR3 has 16 residues. After removal of 6 bases from V and 6 bases from J, the junction contained 13 bases not matched to a gene. The CDR3 loop is CASSPDRVPAAGELFF. CDR3 DNA: TGTGCCAGCAGCCCCGACAGGGTCCCAGCCGCCGGGGAGCTGTTTTTT.